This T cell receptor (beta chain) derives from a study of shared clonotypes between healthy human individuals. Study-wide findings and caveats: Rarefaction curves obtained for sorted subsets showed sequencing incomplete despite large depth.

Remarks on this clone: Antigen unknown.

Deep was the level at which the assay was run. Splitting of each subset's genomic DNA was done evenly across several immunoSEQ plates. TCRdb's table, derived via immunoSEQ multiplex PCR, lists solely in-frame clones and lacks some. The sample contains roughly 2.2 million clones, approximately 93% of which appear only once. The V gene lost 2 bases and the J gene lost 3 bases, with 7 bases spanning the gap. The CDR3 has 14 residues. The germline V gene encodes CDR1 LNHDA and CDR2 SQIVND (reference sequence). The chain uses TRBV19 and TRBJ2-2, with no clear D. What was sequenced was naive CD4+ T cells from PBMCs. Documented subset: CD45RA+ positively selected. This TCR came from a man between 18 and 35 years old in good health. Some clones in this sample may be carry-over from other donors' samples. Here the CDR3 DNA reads TGTGCCAGTAGTATAATGGCAGACACCGGGGAGCTGTTTTTT. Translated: CASSIMADTGELFF.